The 15 T cell receptor beta chains below all came from one sample that was sequenced in a study of shared clonotypes between healthy human individuals. Data came from immunoSEQ multiplex PCR; TCRdb stores just in-frame clones and leaves some out. The table records some 660,000 clones, roughly 72% of them present only once. Sequenced: memory CD4+ T cells sorted from blood. Subset meaning: CD45RA-negative fraction. These receptors were taken from a woman aged 25 to 45 in good health.

V gene TRBV15 combines with J gene TRBJ2-1; D is tentatively TRBD1 or TRBD2 (6 bases each). The CDR3 runs 16 residues. Trimming took 2 bases from V and 2 from J, leaving 13 bases between them. Germline CDR1 reads LNHNV; CDR2 reads YYDKDF (reference sequence). The CDR3 DNA is TGTGCCACCAGCAGAAGGGGGACTCCTCCCTACAATGAGCAGTTCTTC. It yields the protein CATSRRGTPPYNEQFF.

This sequence joins TRBV10-1 and TRBJ2-1; TRBD1 might be the D (7 bases). The CDR3 is 14 residues long. Trimming shortened V by 5 bases and J by 4 bases, and 12 bases separated the two germline ends. Per the germline V gene, CDR1 is WNHNN and CDR2 is SYGVQD (reference sequence). The CDR3 bases are TGCGCCAGCAGTTCGTCAGGGGGGTACAATGAGCAGTTCTTC. Encoded protein: CASSSSGGYNEQFF.

The chain couples TRBV16 to TRBJ2-7; TRBD1 might be the D (5 bases). The CDR3 runs 14 residues. Germline values: CDR1 KGHSY, CDR2 FQNENV. The V gene lost 0 bases and the J gene lost 7 bases, with 13 bases spanning the gap. CDR3 sequence reads: CASSQSILRTEQYF. DNA for the CDR3: TGTGCCAGCAGCCAATCGATTTTGAGGACAGAGCAGTACTTC.

The V and J genes are TRBV6-1 and TRBJ2-7; 7 bases fit TRBD1. Germline V gene sequence: CDR1 MNHNS, CDR2 SASEGT. This CDR3 has 14 amino acids. The ends lost 5 bases at V and 2 bases at J; junction bases unmatched: 6. CDR3: CASSNRDRTYEQYF. DNA of the CDR3: TGTGCCAGCAGTAACCGGGACAGAACCTACGAGCAGTACTTC.

The V and J genes are TRBV7-9 and TRBJ2-3; the D call may be TRBD1 or TRBD2 (6 bases each). V dropped 5 bases and J dropped 2 bases, with 14 bases sitting between them. The CDR3 totals 15 residues. Germline assignment: CDR1 SEHNR and CDR2 FQNEAQ (reference sequence). CDR3 sequence reads: CASSQGTSYTDTQYF. CDR3 DNA sequence: TGTGCCAGCAGCCAGGGGACTTCTTACACAGATACGCAGTATTTT.

The chain employs TRBV19 and TRBJ2-1, with a weak D call TRBD2 (6 bases). The CDR3 runs 15 residues. Between the trimmed V and J ends, which lost 5 bases and 1 base, there was a span of 12 bases. Germline-derived CDR1 and CDR2 are LNHDA and SQIVND (reference sequence). CDR3 protein: CASSYTGTSYNEQFF. In DNA, the CDR3 is TGTGCCAGTAGTTATACCGGGACTTCCTACAATGAGCAGTTCTTC.

The rearrangement uses TRBV4-2 and TRBJ1-1; D is perhaps TRBD1 (5 bases). The CDR3 loop spans 20 amino acids. The germline V gene has CDR1 LGHNA and CDR2 YNFKEQ. With 1 base removed from V and 0 bases from J, the gap between germline ends came to 24 bases. The CDR3 sequence is CASSQGKTLAKGRLNTEAFF. The CDR3 DNA reads as TGTGCCAGCAGCCAAGGTAAAACGCTGGCGAAGGGGCGCTTGAACACTGAAGCTTTCTTT.

The chain recombines TRBV10-3 with TRBJ2-3; 9 bases are a match to TRBD2. V lost 3 bases to trimming and J lost 4 bases; unmatched junction nucleotides: 14. This CDR3 contains 18 residues. Germline V CDR1 and CDR2: ENHRY, SYGVKD. The CDR3 sequence is CAISDPGTSRGGSDTQYF. DNA of the CDR3: TGTGCCATCAGTGATCCCGGGACTAGCCGAGGGGGGTCAGATACGCAGTATTTT.

The chain combines TRBV6-5 with TRBJ2-1; 10 nucleotides match TRBD2. CDR1 is MNHEY, CDR2 SVGAGI, per germline. CDR3 length equals 15 residues. V shed 6 bases and J 5 bases; nucleotides not matched to a gene: 7. The CDR3 here is CASSFGLAAHNEQFF. The DNA of the CDR3 is TGTGCCAGCAGCTTCGGACTAGCGGCCCACAATGAGCAGTTCTTC.

The J gene is TRBJ1-1, the V gene TRBV29-1; a weak D match, TRBD1 (5 bases). Per germline, CDR1 SQVTM and CDR2 ANQGSEA. The germline V and J ends were trimmed by 6 bases and 11 bases, with 19 bases remaining between them. The CDR3 is 12 residues long. This CDR3 reads CSVANGRDGAFF. CDR3 DNA sequence: TGCAGCGTGGCCAACGGCCGGGACGGGGCTTTCTTT.

This clone was seen a few times. The rearrangement uses TRBV5-1 and TRBJ2-1, with TRBD1 identical over 7 bases. The CDR3 is 13 residues long. The J segment lost 7 bases and the V segment lost 4 bases, leaving 5 bases of the junction unmatched. Per germline, CDR1 SGHRS and CDR2 YFSETQ. In DNA form, the CDR3 reads TGCGCCAGCAGCGAACAACAGGGGAATGAGCAGTTCTTC. This gives the protein CASSEQQGNEQFF.

The rearrangement links TRBV4-1 to TRBJ2-1; no definite D call. V was clipped by 1 base and J by 2 bases, with 3 bases between them. CDR1 is MGHRA, CDR2 YSYEKL, per germline. CDR3 length equals 13 residues. The CDR3 sequence: CASSQVAYNEQFF. The CDR3 nucleotides read TGCGCCAGCAGCCAAGTAGCCTACAATGAGCAGTTCTTC.

The CDR3 DNA reads TGCGCCAGCAGTGGGGGCCTAGCGGGAGGAGAGACCCAGTACTTC. Protein: CASSGGLAGGETQYF. The J gene is TRBJ2-5, the V gene TRBV10-2; 11 bases are a match to TRBD2. Germline trimming cut 4 bases from V and 4 bases from J; bases unmatched to any gene: 5. The germline CDR1 and CDR2 sequences are WSHSY and SAAADI. The CDR3 totals 15 residues.

The chain is built from TRBV4-1 and TRBJ1-2; D ambiguous. The length of the CDR3 is 17 residues. Looked up from germline, CDR1 is MGHRA and CDR2 is YSYEKL. V lost 4 bases and J 1 base, leaving 19 bases between the germline ends. In nucleotides, the CDR3 is TGCGCCAGCAGCCCACAAGTTATAGGCAGAAGTAACTATGGCTACACCTTC. Translating gives CASSPQVIGRSNYGYTF.

The V gene is TRBV2, the J gene TRBJ2-7; 9 bases are a match to TRBD1. Germline values: CDR1 SNHLY, CDR2 FYNNEI. The V segment lost 3 bases and the J segment 0 bases; nucleotides outside the gene matches: 12. This CDR3 is built from 18 residues. The CDR3 coding sequence is TGTGCCAGCAGTGATAATAGTCCAGGGACAGGGTACTCCTACGAGCAGTACTTC. Its translation: CASSDNSPGTGYSYEQYF.